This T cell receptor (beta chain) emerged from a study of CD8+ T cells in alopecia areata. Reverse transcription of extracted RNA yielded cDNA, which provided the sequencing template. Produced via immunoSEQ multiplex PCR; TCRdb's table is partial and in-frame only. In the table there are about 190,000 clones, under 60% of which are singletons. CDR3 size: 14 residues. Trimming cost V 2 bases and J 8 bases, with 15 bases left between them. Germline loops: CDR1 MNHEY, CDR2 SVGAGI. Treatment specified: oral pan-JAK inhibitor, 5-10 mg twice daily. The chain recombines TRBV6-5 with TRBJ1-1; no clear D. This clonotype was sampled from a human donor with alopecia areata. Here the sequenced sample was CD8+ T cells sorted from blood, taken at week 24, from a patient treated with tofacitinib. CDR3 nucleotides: TGTGCCAGCAGTTACGCTCGGACGGGATTAGAAGCTTTCTTT. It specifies CASSYARTGLEAFF.